Below, 5 T cell receptor beta chains from the same sample are listed, as sequenced in a study of human T cells and chemical hapten exposure. TCRdb reanalysed the RACE reads using MiXCR and keeps one entry per CDR3 protein. The profile shows 250,000 to 300,000 distinct CDR3 sequences, 7.7% of them singletons. The time point was: pre-sensitization, week 0. The treatment: therapeutic diphenylcyclopropenone sensitization with weekly scalp DPC. Material: whole blood, obtained in connection with sensitization to the hapten diphenylcyclopropenone (DPC). The receptors shown here come from a man younger than 30 with alopecia areata. Some clones in this sample may be carry-over from other donors' samples.

The table lists this clonotype with many counts. This chain uses TRBV2 with TRBJ1-4, with D possibly being TRBD1 (6 bases). Germline-derived CDR1 and CDR2 are SNHLY and FYNNEI. The CDR3 has 14 amino acids. V was pared by 3 bases and J by 8 bases, with 13 bases between. DNA of the CDR3: TGTGCCAGCAGTGAGGGGGCAGGATACGAAAAACTGTTTTTT. Its protein is CASSEGAGYEKLFF.

This clonotype occurred a few times. The genes are TRBV13 and TRBJ2-7; no clear D gene. The CDR3 totals 13 residues. Germline V lookup: CDR1 PRHDT, CDR2 FYEKMQ (reference sequence). With 4 bases removed from V and 2 bases from J, the gap between germline ends came to 9 bases. CDR3 bases: TGTGCCAGCAGCTCCTCAAGAACCTACGAGCAGTACGTC. Translated: CASSSSRTYEQYV.

The sample holds a few counts of this clonotype. The chain recombines TRBV7-3 with TRBJ1-2, with D perhaps TRBD1 (5 bases). Germline CDR1 is SGHTA and CDR2 is FQGTGA. V lost 4 bases and J lost 7, with 10 bases in between. CDR3 size: 12 residues. CDR3 in amino acids: CASSSGSGGYTF. CDR3 sequence (DNA): TGTGCCAGCAGCTCAGGGTCCGGTGGCTACACCTTC.

This clonotype turned up a few times. The chain has TRBV11-2 and TRBJ1-3; 7 bases align to TRBD1. With 5 bases clipped from V and 7 bases from J, the junction kept 8 bases outside the gene matches. Germline values: CDR1 SGHAT, CDR2 FQNNGV. The CDR3 covers 14 residues. The CDR3 bases are TGTGCCAGCAGCCAGGGGGGCCTTTTGAACACCATATATTTT. It encodes CASSQGGLLNTIYF.

Only a few counts were recorded for this clonotype. The chain has TRBV7-8 and TRBJ2-3, with 11 bases matching TRBD2. The CDR3 has 18 residues. Germline CDR1 and CDR2: SGHVS and FQNEAQ. Trimming at V came to 1 base and at J to 0 bases, leaving 6 bases not matched to a gene. This chain's CDR3 is CASSLGPLAGGSTDTQYF. CDR3 nucleotide sequence: TGTGCCAGCAGCTTAGGGCCCCTAGCGGGAGGTAGCACAGATACGCAGTATTTT.